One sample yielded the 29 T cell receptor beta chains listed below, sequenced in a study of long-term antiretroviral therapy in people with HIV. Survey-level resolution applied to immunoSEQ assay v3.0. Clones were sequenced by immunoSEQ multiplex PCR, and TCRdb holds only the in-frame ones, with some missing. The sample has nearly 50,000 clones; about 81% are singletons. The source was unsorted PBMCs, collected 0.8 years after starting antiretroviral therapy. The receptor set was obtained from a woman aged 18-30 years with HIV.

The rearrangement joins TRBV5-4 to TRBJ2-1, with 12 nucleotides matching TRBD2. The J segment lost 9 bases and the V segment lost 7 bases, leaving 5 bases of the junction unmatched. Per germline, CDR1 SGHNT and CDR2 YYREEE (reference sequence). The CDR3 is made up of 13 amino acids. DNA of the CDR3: TGTGCCAGCGAGCTAGCGGGAGGGCGTGAGCAGTTCTTC. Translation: CASELAGGREQFF.

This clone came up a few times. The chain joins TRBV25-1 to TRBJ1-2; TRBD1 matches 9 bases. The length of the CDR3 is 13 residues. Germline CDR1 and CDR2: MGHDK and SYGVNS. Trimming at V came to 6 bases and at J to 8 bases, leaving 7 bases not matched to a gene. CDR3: CASRPGTGKGYTF. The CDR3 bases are TGTGCCAGCAGGCCAGGGACAGGGAAGGGCTACACCTTC.

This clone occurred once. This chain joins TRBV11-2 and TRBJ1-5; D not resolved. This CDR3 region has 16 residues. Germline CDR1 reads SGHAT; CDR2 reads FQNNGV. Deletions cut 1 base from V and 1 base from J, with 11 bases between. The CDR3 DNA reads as TGTGCCAGCAGCTTAGGGGAAGGAGCCAGCAATCAGCCCCAGCATTTT. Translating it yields CASSLGEGASNQPQHF.

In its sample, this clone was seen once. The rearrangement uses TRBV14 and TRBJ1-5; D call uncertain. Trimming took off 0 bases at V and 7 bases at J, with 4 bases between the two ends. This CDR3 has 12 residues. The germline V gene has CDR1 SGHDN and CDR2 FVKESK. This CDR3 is CASSQDKQPQHF. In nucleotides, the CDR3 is TGTGCCAGCAGCCAAGATAAGCAGCCCCAGCATTTT. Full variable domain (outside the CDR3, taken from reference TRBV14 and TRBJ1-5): EAGVTQFPSHSVIEKGQTVTLRCDPISGHDNLYWYRRVMGKEIKFLLHFVKESKQDESGMPNNRFLAERTGGTYSTLKVQPAELEDSGVYFCASSQDKQPQHFGDGTRLSIL.

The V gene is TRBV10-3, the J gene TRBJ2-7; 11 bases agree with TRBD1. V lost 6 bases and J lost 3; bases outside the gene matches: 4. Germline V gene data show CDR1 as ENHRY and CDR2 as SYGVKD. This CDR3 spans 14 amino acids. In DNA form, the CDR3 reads TGTGCCATCAGCCCCGGGACAGGGGGCTACGAGCAGTACTTC. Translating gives CAISPGTGGYEQYF.

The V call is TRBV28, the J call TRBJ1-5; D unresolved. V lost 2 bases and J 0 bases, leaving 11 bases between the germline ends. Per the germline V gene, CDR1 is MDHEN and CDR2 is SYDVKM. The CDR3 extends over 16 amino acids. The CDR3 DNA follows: TGTGCCAGCAGTTTAAGCCGAGTCCATAGCAATCAGCCCCAGCATTTT. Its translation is CASSLSRVHSNQPQHF. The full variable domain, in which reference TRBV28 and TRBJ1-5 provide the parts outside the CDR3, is DVKVTQSSRYLVKRTGEKVFLECVQDMDHENMFWYRQDPGLGLRLIYFSYDVKMKEKGDIPEGYSVSREKKERFSLILESASTNQTSMYLCASSLSRVHSNQPQHFGDGTRLSIL.

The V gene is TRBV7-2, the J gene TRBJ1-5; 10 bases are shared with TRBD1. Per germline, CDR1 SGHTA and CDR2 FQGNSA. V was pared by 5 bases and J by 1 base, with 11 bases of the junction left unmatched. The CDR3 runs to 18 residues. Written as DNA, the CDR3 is TGTGCCAGCAGCCCTTGGGGGGGGGACAGGGGAAGCAATCAGCCCCAGCATTTT. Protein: CASSPWGGDRGSNQPQHF.

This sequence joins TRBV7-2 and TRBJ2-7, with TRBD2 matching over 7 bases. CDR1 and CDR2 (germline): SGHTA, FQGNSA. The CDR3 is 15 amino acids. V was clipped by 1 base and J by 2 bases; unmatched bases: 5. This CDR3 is CASSLGGGSPYEQYF. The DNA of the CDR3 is TGTGCCAGCAGCTTAGGGGGGGGGAGCCCCTACGAGCAGTACTTC.

This chain's CDR3 is CASSPQVGYTDTQYF. CDR3 nucleotide sequence: TGTGCCAGCAGTCCCCAGGTGGGGTACACAGATACGCAGTATTTT. The chain couples TRBV27 to TRBJ2-3; D unresolved. The CDR3 has 15 residues. The V and J ends lost 5 bases and 2 bases respectively, with 14 bases between them. Germline V gives CDR1 MNHEY, CDR2 SMNVEV (reference sequence).

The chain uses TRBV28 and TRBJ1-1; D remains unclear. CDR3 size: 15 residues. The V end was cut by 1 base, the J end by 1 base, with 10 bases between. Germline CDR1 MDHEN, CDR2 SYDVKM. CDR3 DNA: TGTGCCAGCAGTTTATTGACTCAGGAGAACACTGAAGCTTTCTTT. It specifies CASSLLTQENTEAFF.

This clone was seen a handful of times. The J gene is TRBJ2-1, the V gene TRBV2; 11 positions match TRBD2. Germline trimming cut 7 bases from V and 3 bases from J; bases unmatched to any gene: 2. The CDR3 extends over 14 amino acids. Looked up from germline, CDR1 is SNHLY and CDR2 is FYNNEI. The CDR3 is CASNGLAGYNEQFF. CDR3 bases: TGTGCCAGCAACGGACTAGCGGGCTACAATGAGCAGTTCTTC. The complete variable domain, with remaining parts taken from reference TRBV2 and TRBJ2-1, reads EPEVTQTPSHQVTQMGQEVILRCVPISNHLYFYWYRQILGQKVEFLVSFYNNEISEKSEIFDDQFSVERPDGSNFTLKIRSTKLEDSAMYFCASNGLAGYNEQFFGPGTRLTVL.

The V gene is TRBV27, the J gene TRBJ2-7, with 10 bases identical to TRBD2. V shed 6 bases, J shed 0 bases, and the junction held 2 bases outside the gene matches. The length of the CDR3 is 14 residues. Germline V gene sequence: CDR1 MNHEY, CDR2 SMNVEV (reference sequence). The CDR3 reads CASRGTSDSYEQYF. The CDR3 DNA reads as TGTGCCAGCAGGGGGACTAGCGACTCCTACGAGCAGTACTTC.

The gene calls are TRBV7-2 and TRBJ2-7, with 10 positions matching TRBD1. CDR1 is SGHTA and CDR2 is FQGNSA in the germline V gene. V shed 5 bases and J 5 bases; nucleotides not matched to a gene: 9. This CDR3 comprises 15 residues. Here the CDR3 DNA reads TGTGCCAGCAGCACCCGGGACAGGGGATTCCACGAGCAGTACTTC. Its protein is CASSTRDRGFHEQYF.

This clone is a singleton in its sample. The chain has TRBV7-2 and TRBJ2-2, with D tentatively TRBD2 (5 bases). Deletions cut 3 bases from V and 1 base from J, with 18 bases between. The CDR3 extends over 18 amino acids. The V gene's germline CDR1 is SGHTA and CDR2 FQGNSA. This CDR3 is CASSFGGVGSVNTGELFF. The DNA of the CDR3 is TGTGCCAGCAGCTTTGGAGGAGTGGGTAGCGTGAACACCGGGGAGCTGTTTTTT.

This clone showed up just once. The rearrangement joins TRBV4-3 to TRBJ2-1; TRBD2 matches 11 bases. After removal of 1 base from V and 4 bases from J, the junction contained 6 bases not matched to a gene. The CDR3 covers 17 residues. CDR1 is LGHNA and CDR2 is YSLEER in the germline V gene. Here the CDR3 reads CASSQVTSGSHYNEQFF. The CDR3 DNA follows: TGCGCCAGCAGCCAAGTAACTAGCGGGAGCCATTACAATGAGCAGTTCTTC.

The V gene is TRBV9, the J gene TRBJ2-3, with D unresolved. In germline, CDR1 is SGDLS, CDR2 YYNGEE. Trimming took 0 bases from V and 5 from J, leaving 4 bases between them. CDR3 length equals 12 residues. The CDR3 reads CASSVVEDTQYF. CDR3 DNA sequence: TGTGCCAGCAGCGTAGTTGAAGATACGCAGTATTTT.

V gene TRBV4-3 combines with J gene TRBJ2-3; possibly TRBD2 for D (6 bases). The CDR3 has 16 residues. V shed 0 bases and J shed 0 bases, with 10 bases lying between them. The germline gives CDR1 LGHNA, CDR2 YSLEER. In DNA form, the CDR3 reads TGCGCCAGCAGCCAAGATGGGACTGAAAGCACAGATACGCAGTATTTT. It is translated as CASSQDGTESTDTQYF.

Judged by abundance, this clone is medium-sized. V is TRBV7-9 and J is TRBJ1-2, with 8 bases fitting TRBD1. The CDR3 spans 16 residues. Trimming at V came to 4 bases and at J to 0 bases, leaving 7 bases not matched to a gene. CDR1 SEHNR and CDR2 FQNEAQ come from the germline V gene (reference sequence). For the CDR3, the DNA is TGTGCCAGCAGCTCACCCAACAGGGGGGCTAACTATGGCTACACCTTC. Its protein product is CASSSPNRGANYGYTF.

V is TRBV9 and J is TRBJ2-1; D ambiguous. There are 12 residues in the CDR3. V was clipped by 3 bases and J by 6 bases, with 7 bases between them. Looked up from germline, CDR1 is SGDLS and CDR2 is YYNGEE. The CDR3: CASSDYSNEQFF. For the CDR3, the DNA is TGTGCCAGCAGCGACTATTCCAATGAGCAGTTCTTC.

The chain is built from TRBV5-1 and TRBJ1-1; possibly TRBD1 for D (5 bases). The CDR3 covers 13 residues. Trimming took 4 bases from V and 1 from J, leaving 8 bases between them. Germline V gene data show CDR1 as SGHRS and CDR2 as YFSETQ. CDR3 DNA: TGCGCCAGCAGCGGACACGAGAACACTGAAGCTTTCTTT. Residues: CASSGHENTEAFF.

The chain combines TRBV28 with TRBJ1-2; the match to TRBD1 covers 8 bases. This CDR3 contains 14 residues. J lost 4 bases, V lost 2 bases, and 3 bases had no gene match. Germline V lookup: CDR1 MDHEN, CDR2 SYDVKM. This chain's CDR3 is CASSLRQGLYGYTF. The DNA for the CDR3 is TGTGCCAGCAGTTTACGACAGGGGCTCTATGGCTACACCTTC.

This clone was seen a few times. For the CDR3, the DNA is TGTGCCAGCTCACCAGTGGGCAGGGGAACTGAAGCTTTCTTT. Its translation: CASSPVGRGTEAFF. The rearrangement joins TRBV18 to TRBJ1-1; a possible D gene is TRBD1 (6 bases). The CDR3 extends over 14 amino acids. Trimming stripped 2 bases from V and 5 bases from J, with 12 bases between. Germline V CDR1 and CDR2: KGHSH, LQKENI.

The CDR3 region has the DNA TGCGCCAGCAGCTTCCAGGTCCCCTACGAGCAGTACTTC. This codes for CASSFQVPYEQYF. This rearrangement joins TRBV5-1 to TRBJ2-7; D remains unclear. The V end was cut by 2 bases, the J end by 2 bases, with 8 bases between. Per germline, CDR1 SGHRS and CDR2 YFSETQ. The CDR3 runs 13 residues.

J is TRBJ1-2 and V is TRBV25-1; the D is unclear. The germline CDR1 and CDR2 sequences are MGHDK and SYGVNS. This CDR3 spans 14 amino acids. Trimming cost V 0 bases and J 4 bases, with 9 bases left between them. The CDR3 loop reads CASSEYEGIYGYTF. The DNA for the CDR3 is TGTGCCAGCAGTGAATACGAGGGAATCTATGGCTACACCTTC.

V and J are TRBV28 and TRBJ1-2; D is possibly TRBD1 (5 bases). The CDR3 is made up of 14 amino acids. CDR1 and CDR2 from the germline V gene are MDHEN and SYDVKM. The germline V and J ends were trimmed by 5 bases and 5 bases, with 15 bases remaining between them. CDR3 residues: CASSLDNQEYGYTF. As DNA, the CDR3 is TGTGCCAGCAGTCTGGACAACCAGGAATATGGCTACACCTTC.

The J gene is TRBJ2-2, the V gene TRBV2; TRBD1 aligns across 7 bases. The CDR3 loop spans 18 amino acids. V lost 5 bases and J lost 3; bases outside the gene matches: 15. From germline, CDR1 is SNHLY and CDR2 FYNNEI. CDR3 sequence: CASSTPRRQGGDTGELFF. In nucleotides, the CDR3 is TGTGCCAGCAGTACCCCAAGGCGACAGGGCGGCGACACCGGGGAGCTGTTTTTT. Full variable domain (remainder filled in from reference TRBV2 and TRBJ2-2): EPEVTQTPSHQVTQMGQEVILRCVPISNHLYFYWYRQILGQKVEFLVSFYNNEISEKSEIFDDQFSVERPDGSNFTLKIRSTKLEDSAMYFCASSTPRRQGGDTGELFFGEGSRLTVL.

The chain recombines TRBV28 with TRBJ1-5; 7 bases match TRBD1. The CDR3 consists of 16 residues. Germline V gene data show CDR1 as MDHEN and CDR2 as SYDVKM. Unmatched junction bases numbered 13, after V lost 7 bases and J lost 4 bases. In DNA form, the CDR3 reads TGTGCCAGCACCTTAGGGACAGAGATTGTTAATCAGCCCCAGCATTTT. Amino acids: CASTLGTEIVNQPQHF.

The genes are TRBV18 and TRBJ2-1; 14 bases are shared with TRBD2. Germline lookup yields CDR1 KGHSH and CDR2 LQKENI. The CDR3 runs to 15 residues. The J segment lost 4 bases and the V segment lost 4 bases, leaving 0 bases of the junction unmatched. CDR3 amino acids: CASSRTSGGYNEQFF. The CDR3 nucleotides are TGTGCCAGCTCACGGACTAGCGGGGGGTACAATGAGCAGTTCTTC.

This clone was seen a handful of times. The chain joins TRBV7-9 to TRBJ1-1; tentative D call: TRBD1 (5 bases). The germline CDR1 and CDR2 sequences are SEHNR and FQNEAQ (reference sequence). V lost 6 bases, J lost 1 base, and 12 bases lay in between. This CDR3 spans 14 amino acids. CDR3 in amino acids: CASRETGTNTEAFF. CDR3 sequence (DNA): TGTGCCAGCAGGGAAACGGGGACGAACACTGAAGCTTTCTTT.